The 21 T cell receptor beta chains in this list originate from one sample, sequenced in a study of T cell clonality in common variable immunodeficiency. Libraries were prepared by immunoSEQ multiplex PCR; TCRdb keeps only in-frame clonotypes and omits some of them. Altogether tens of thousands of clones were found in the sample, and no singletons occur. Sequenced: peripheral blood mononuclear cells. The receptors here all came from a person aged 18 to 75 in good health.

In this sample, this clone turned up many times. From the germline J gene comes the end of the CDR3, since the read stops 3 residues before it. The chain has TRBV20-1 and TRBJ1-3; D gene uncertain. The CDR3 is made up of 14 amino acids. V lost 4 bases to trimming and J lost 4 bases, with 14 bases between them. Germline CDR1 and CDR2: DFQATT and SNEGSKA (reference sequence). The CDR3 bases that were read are TGCAGTGCTAAGTCTGTGACAACCGGAAACACC. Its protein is CSAKSVTTGNT. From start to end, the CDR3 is CSAKSVTTGNTIYF.

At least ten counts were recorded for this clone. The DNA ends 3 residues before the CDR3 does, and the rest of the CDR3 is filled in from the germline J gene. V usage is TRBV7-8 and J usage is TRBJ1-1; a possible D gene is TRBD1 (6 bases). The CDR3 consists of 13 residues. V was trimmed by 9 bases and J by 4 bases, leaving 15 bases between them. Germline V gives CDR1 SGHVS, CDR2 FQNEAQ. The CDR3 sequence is CASSGVIVTEAFF. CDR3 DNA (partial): TGTGCCAGTTCAGGGGTAATTGTCACTGAA.

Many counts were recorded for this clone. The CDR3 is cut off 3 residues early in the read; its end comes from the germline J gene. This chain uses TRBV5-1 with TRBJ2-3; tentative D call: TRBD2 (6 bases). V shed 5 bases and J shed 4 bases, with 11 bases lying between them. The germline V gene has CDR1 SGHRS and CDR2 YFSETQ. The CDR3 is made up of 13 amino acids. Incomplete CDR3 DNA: TGCGCCAGCAGGGAAGTAGCGGCAGATACG. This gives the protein CASREVAADT. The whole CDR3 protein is CASREVAADTQYF.

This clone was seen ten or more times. CDR3: CASSSGVHEQYF. CDR3 bases read: TGTGCCAGCAGTTCCGGGGTACACGAG. The chain combines TRBV28 with TRBJ2-7, with D perhaps matching TRBD2 (5 bases). The DNA ends 3 residues before the CDR3 does, and the rest of the CDR3 is filled in from the germline J gene. V gave up 4 bases and J gave up 5 bases, with 9 bases separating them. Germline-derived CDR1 and CDR2 are MDHEN and SYDVKM. CDR3 size: 12 residues.

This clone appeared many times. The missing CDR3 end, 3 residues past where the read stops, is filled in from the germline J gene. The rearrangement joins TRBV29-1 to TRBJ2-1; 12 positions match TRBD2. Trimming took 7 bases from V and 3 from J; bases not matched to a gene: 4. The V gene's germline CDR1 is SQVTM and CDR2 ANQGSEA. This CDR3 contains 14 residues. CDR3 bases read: TGCAGCGGCCTAGCGGGAGGGGTCTACAATGAG. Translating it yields CSGLAGGVYNE. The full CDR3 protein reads CSGLAGGVYNEQFF.

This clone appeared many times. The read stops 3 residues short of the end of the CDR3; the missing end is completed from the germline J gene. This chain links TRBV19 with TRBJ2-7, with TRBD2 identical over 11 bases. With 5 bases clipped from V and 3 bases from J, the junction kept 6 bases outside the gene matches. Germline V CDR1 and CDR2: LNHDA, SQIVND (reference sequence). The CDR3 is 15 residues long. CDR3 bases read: TGTGCCAGTAGTTTCAGCGGGACTAGCGGCTACGAG. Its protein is CASSFSGTSGYE. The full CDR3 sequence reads CASSFSGTSGYEQYF. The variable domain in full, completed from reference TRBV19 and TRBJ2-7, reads DGGITQSPKYLFRKEGQNVTLSCEQNLNHDAMYWYRQDPGQGLRLIYYSQIVNDFQKGDIAEGYSVSREKKESFPLTVTSAQKNPTAFYLCASSFSGTSGYEQYFGPGTRLTVT.

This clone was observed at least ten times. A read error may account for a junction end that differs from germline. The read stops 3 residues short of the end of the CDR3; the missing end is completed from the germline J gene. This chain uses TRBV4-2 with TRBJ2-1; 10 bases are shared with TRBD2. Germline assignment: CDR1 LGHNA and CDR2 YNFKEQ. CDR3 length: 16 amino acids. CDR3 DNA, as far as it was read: TGCGCCAGCAGCCAGGAGGGACAGCGGACTAGCGGTGAG. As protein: CASSQEGQRTSGE. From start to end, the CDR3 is CASSQEGQRTSGEQFF.

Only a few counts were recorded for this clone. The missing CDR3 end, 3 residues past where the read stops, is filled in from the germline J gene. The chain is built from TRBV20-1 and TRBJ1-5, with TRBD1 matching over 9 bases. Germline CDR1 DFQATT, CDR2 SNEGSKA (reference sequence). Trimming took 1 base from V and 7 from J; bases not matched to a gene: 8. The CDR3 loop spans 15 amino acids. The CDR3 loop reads CSARARTGERQPQHF. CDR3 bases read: TGCAGTGCTAGAGCCCGGACAGGGGAAAGGCAGCCC.

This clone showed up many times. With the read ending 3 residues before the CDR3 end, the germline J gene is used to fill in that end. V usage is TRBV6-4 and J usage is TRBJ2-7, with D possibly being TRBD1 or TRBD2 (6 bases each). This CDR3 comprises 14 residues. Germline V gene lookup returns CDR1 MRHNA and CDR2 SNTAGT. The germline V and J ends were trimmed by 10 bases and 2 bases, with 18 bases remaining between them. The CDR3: CAKVLRGGAYEQYF. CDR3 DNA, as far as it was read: TGTGCCAAGGTTCTCAGGGGAGGCGCCTACGAG.

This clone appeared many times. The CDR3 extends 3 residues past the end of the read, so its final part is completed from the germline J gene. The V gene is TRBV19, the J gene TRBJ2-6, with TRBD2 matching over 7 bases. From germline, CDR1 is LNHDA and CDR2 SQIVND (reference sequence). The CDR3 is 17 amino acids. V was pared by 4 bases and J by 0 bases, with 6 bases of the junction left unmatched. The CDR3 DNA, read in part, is TGTGCCAGTAGTAAAGGACTAGGGGACTCTGGGGCCAACGTC. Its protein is CASSKGLGDSGANV. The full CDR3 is CASSKGLGDSGANVLTF.

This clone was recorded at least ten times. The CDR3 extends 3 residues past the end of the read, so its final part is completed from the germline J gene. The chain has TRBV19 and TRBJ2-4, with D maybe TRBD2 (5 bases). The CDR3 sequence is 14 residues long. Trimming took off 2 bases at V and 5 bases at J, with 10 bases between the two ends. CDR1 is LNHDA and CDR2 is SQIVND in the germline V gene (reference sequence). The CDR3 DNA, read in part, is TGTGCCAGTAGTATAAGAGGGCTCGAAAACATT. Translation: CASSIRGLENI. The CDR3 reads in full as CASSIRGLENIQYF.

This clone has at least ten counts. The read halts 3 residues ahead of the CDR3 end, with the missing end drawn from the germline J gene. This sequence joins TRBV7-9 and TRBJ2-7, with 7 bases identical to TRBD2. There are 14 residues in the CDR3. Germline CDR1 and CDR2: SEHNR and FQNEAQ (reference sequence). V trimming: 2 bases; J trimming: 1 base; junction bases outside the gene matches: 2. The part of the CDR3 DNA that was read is TGTGCCAGCAGCTTATTAGCGGGTTCCTACGAG. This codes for CASSLLAGSYE. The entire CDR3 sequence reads CASSLLAGSYEQYF.

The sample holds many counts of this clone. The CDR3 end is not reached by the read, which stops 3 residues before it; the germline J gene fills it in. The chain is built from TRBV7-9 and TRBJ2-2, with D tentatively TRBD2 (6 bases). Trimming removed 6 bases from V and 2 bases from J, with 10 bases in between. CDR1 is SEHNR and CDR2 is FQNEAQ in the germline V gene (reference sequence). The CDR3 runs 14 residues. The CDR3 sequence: CASRSGTNTGELFF. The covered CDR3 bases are TGTGCCAGCAGATCCGGGACTAACACCGGGGAG.

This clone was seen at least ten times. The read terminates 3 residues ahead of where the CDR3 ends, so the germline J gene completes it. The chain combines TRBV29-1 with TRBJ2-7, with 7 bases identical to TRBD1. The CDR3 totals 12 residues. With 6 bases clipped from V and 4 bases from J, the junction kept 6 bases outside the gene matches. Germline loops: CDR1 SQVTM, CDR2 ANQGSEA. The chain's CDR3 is CSVRDSLYEQYF. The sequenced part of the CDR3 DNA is TGCAGCGTAAGGGACAGCTTATACGAG.

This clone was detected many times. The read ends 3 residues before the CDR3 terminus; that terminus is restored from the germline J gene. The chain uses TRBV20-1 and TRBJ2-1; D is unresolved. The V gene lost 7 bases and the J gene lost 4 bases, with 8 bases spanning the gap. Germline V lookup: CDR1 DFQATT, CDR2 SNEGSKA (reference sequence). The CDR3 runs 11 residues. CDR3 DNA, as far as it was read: TGCAGTGAGCTTCCGTACAATGAG. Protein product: CSELPYNE. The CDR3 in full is CSELPYNEQFF.

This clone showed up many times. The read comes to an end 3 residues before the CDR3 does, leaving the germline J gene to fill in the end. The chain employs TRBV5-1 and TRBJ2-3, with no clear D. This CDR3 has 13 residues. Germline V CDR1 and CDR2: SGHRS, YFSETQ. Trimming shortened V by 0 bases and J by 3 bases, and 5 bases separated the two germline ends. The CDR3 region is CASSLGRTDTQYF. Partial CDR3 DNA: TGCGCCAGCAGCTTGGGGCGGACAGATACG.

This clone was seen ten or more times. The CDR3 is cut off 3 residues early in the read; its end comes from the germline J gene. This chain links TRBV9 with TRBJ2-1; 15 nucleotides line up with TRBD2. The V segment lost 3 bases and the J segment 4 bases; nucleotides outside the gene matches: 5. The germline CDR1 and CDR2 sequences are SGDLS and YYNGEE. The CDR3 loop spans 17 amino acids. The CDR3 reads CASSAGTSGRFYNEQFF. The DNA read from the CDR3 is TGTGCCAGCAGCGCGGGGACTAGCGGGAGGTTTTACAATGAG.

This chain's CDR3 is CSARNPQGGPEAFF. Partial CDR3 DNA: TGCAGTGCTAGGAATCCACAGGGGGGTCCTGAA. The V gene is TRBV20-1, the J gene TRBJ1-1; 8 positions match TRBD1. The CDR3 goes on 3 residues after the read ends, and that part is filled in from the germline J gene. The germline gives CDR1 DFQATT, CDR2 SNEGSKA (reference sequence). CDR3 length equals 14 residues. V lost 3 bases to trimming and J lost 6 bases; unmatched junction nucleotides: 9.

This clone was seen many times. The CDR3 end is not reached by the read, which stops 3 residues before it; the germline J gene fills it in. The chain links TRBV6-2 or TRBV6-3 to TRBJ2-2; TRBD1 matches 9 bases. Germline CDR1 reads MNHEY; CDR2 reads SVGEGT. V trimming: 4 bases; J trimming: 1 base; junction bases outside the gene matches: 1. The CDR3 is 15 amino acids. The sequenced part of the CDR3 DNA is TGTGCCAGCAGTTGGGACAGGGTGAACACCGGGGAG. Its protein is CASSWDRVNTGE. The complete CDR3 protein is CASSWDRVNTGELFF.

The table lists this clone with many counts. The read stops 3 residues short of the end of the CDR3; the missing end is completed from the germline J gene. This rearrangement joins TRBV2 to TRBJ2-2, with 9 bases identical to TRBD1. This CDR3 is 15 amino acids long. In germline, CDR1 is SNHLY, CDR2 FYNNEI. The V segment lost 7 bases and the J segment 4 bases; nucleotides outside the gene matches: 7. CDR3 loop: CASKSGTGFTGELFF. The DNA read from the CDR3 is TGTGCCAGCAAGAGCGGGACAGGGTTCACCGGGGAG.

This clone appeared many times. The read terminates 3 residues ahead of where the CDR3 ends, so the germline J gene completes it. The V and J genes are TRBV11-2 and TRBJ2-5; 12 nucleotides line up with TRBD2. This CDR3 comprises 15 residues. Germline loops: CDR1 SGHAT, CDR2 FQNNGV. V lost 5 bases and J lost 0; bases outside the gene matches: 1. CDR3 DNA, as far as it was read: TGTGCCAGCAGCCGGACTAGCGGGAACCAAGAGACC. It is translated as CASSRTSGNQET. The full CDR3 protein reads CASSRTSGNQETQYF.